The following is a T cell receptor (beta chain) sequence with its context. Its target is unknown. The sample comes from a study of OX40 agonist ivuxolimab in advanced cancers. Study-level findings and limits: Clonal expansion was among the lowest in partial responders at 0.1-3.0 mg/kg, especially CD8+.

Exclusion of a patient followed from autoimmune disease history or systemic immunosuppression. The CDR3 has 14 amino acids. Germline loops: CDR1 SQVTM, CDR2 ANQGSEA. The protocol was immunoSEQ multiplex PCR, while the TCRdb copy is restricted to in-frame clones and leaves out a portion. The repertoire holds roughly 87,000 clones, with around 92% as singletons. The origin of this receptor is an adult with an advanced solid tumor such as melanoma, head and neck, liver or kidney cancer. The chain combines TRBV29-1 with TRBJ2-5; D is undetermined. Judging by the DNA end, TRBJ2-7 fits better; the J call may be wrong. The sample consisted of CD4+ or CD8+ T cells sorted from blood, taken in a trial of the OX40 agonist ivuxolimab. The CDR3 loop reads CSVESATSSYEQYF. The CDR3 nucleotides read TGCAGCGTTGAGAGCGCGACCAGCTCCTACGAGCAGTACTTC.